This T cell receptor beta chain was sequenced for a study of memory CD4+ T cells and cytomegalovirus serostatus (dated by TCRdb to the late 2010s). About the study as a whole: The cohort comprised around 35 healthy Belgian adults, 9 CMV seropositive and roughly 25 CMV seronegative. The study sequenced CD4+ memory TCRbeta repertoires of a Belgian cohort with known cytomegalovirus serostatus to replicate a published TCR-based CMV serostatus classifier.

The Quick-DNA Microprep Kit was used to extract genomic DNA from the sorted cells. Amplification of TCRbeta DNA was done with the immunoSEQ hsTCRbeta kit, following the protocol from the manufacturer. TCRbeta libraries were sequenced on an Illumina MiSeq instrument. The published analysis was carried out like this. After out-of-frame sequences were removed, 2,204,828 distinct TCRbeta sequences remained, averaging about 67,000 per individual. Two values were used to score each individual: the count of 150 to 200 previously reported CMV-associated TCRbeta sequences and the total count of productive distinct TCRbeta sequences. A beta-binomial model was reimplemented in Python, and scikit-learn random forests with default parameters were trained on data from the US cohort. On the Belgian cohort, classifier performance was reported as the median AUC, along with percentile confidence intervals, across 10,000 bootstrap iterations. TCRdb carries this immuneACCESS record with in-frame sequences only. Its versions omit some clonotypes, under half of them owing to an unresolved V gene in the studies checked, with the rest unexplained. The V and J calls and the clone size are those of that table, but D and trimming were determined from the DNA. The sample table lists about 38,000 clones, approximately 79% of them with a count of one. Roughly 5.7% of the sample is held by the ten biggest clonotypes.

Points on this clone: Its antigen remains undetermined. No base quality information exists; no much larger clone differs at one position.

Single viable CD3+CD4+CD8-CD45RO+ cells were sorted as memory CD4+ T cells on a FACSAria II. To determine CMV serostatus, a Roche Elecsys assay was used that detects serum IgG against CMV pp150, pp28, p38 and p52. Once the samples were thawed, total CD4+ T cells were enriched through positive selection using CD4 magnetic microbeads. Samples originated from another study that specifically interrogated the CD4+ T cell memory repertoire. Peripheral blood mononuclear cells were isolated and cryopreserved according to standard operating procedures, and serum was stored at -80 degrees C. Staining used CD3-PerCP (BW264/56), CD4-APC (RPA-T4), CD45RO-PE (UCHT1) and CD8-Pacific Orange (3B5) antibodies, with Sytox blue excluding non-viable cells. Overall study outcomes, separate from this receptor: For CMV serostatus prediction, a median bootstrapped AUC of roughly 0.94 was reached with the original framework, and a median bootstrapped AUC of around 0.89 was reached with a US-trained random forest. The results were read as suggesting that the CMV-associated TCR signature is, for the most part, present in the CD4+ memory repertoire. Of 150 to 200 previously reported CMV-associated TCRbeta sequences, some 67 appeared in the CD4+ memory repertoires, each in one to five individuals. Unlike the original study, which covered naive and memory CD4+ and CD8+ populations, the Belgian study sequenced only CD4+CD45RO+ memory cells. On the Belgian cohort, the classifier built on the original framework reached a median bootstrapped AUC of about 0.95, with a 95% CI of 0.76-1.00.

Sequencing was performed on memory CD4+ T cells from blood. This TCR derives from an adult in good health and CMV-seropositive.

The CDR3 sequence is CASSRGGQGAPNEQFF. The DNA is as follows: TGTGCCAGCAGCCGCGGCGGACAGGGGGCGCCCAATGAGCAGTTCTTC. The rearranged segments are TRBV2 and TRBJ2-1; 11 bases in between match TRBD1. The germline V end is reduced by 6 bases and the J end by 6 bases; junction bases left unmatched: 10. The germline V gene provides CDR1 SNHLY and CDR2 FYNNEI. The CDR3 contains 16 residues, cysteine and phenylalanine counted. Of the read, only the CDR3 DNA is kept; its 48 bases are in frame from base 1.